A single sample gave rise to the 16 T cell receptor beta chains below, sequenced in a study of neurological immune-mediated disorders. MiXCR, run by TCRdb on the 5' RACE reads, gives a single entry per CDR3 protein. In the table there are 59,000 or so distinct CDR3 sequences, approximately 11% of which are singletons. The sample consisted of PBMCs. The receptors here all came from a woman in her sixties or seventies with HTLV-1-associated myelopathy (HAM/TSP).

This clonotype has ten or more counts. This chain joins TRBV27 and TRBJ1-6, with 10 bases matching TRBD1. V gave up 2 bases and J gave up 4 bases; unmatched junction bases: 5. Germline V gene data show CDR1 as MNHEY and CDR2 as SMNVEV (reference sequence). The CDR3 sequence is 17 residues long. CDR3 in amino acids: CASSLTGTGDYNSPLHF. Written as DNA, the CDR3 is TGTGCCAGCAGTTTAACCGGGACAGGGGATTATAATTCACCCCTCCACTTT.

This clonotype was counted at least ten times. The chain's CDR3 is CASSLEAVTSSTDTQYF. DNA for the CDR3: TGCGCCAGCAGCTTGGAGGCCGTAACCTCTAGCACAGATACGCAGTATTTT. V and J are TRBV5-1 and TRBJ2-3; D not certain. V gave up 0 bases and J gave up 0 bases, with 14 bases separating them. There are 17 residues in the CDR3. Germline CDR1 reads SGHRS; CDR2 reads YFSETQ.

This clonotype has a count of ten or more. This chain links TRBV20-1 with TRBJ2-7; D uncertain. Germline V lookup: CDR1 DFQATT, CDR2 SNEGSKA (reference sequence). This CDR3 is 15 amino acids long. V shed 6 bases and J shed 6 bases, with 24 bases lying between them. The CDR3 bases are TGCAGTGCCTCTAATCAGCCGGGTGTCCCGAGCGAGCAGTACTTC. Its protein product is CSASNQPGVPSEQYF.

This clonotype has a count of ten or more. The rearrangement joins TRBV9 to TRBJ2-7, with 7 bases fitting TRBD1. The germline gives CDR1 SGDLS, CDR2 YYNGEE. V was clipped by 2 bases and J by 4 bases; unmatched bases: 12. The CDR3 runs 16 residues. The chain's CDR3 is CASSVRIVRGYYEQYF. For the CDR3, the DNA is TGTGCCAGCAGCGTTCGAATTGTCAGGGGGTATTACGAGCAGTACTTC.

This clonotype was recorded many times. The chain is built from TRBV5-4 and TRBJ1-1, with TRBD1 as a possible D gene (5 bases). The germline V gene has CDR1 SGHNT and CDR2 YYREEE (reference sequence). Trimming shortened V by 0 bases and J by 0 bases, and 12 bases separated the two germline ends. This CDR3 has 16 amino acids. CDR3 sequence: CASSLGGGVMNTEAFF. CDR3 DNA sequence: TGTGCCAGCAGCTTGGGTGGGGGGGTTATGAACACTGAAGCTTTCTTT.

The chain uses TRBV2 and TRBJ1-5, with TRBD1 matching 7 bases. The V and J ends lost 5 bases and 5 bases, in that order; junction bases with no gene match: 3. The CDR3 is 13 residues long. Per germline, CDR1 SNHLY and CDR2 FYNNEI. CDR3 loop: CASSLTGDQPQHF. Here the CDR3 DNA reads TGTGCCAGCAGTCTTACAGGGGATCAGCCCCAGCATTTT.

To note about this clonotype: The DNA is omitted, as the CDR3 cannot be located on it reliably, and the CDR3 follows TCRdb's listing. The chain is built from TRBV5-1 and TRBJ2-7; TRBD1, the table's D call, lacks a check against the DNA. Both ends counted, the CDR3 spans 19 residues. Germline V CDR1 and CDR2: SGHRS, YFSETQ. CDR3 sequence: CASSFYICRLNSPPHEQYF.

This clonotype came up many times. This chain uses TRBV6-5 with TRBJ2-5; 12 bases fit TRBD1. V lost 0 bases and J lost 5; bases outside the gene matches: 10. The CDR3 covers 18 residues. Per the germline V gene, CDR1 is MNHEY and CDR2 is SVGAGI. The CDR3: CASSYSRPGQGARETQYF. The CDR3 coding sequence is TGTGCCAGCAGTTACTCGAGGCCGGGACAGGGGGCAAGGGAGACCCAGTACTTC.

This sequence joins TRBV5-1 and TRBJ2-3, with D perhaps being TRBD1 or TRBD2 (5 bases each). The germline V gene has CDR1 SGHRS and CDR2 YFSETQ. The CDR3 consists of 16 residues. V gave up 4 bases and J gave up 8 bases, with 23 bases separating them. The CDR3: CASSPSLGQGTTTQYF. DNA of the CDR3: TGCGCCAGCAGCCCCTCACTAGGGCAGGGCACAACTACGCAGTATTTT. The full variable domain, its missing parts supplied by reference TRBV5-1 and TRBJ2-3, is KAGVTQTPRYLIKTRGQQVTLSCSPISGHRSVSWYQQTPGQGLQFLFEYFSETQRNKGNFPGRFSGRQFSNSRSEMNVSTLELGDSALYLCASSPSLGQGTTTQYFGPGTRLTVL.

This clonotype was observed many times. The genes are TRBV5-5 and TRBJ2-7; TRBD2 matches at 12 bases. CDR3 length: 15 residues. The germline gives CDR1 SGHKS, CDR2 YYEKEE (reference sequence). Losses at the gene ends were 3 bases for V and 6 bases for J; bases not matched to a gene: 7. For the CDR3, the DNA is TGTGCCAGCAGCTACGGACTAGCGGGGTGGTCCGAGCAGTACTTC. Protein sequence: CASSYGLAGWSEQYF.

This clonotype was found many times. V usage is TRBV7-9 and J usage is TRBJ2-1; TRBD2 might be the D (5 bases). Germline V lookup: CDR1 SEHNR, CDR2 FQNEAQ (reference sequence). The CDR3 is 15 residues long. V lost 8 bases to trimming and J lost 3 bases, with 17 bases between them. The CDR3 here is CASHSVGLFYNEQFF. CDR3 in DNA: TGTGCCAGCCATTCAGTCGGACTTTTCTACAATGAGCAGTTCTTC.

This clonotype was seen repeatedly, ten times or more. The V and J genes are TRBV24-1 and TRBJ2-1; D is possibly TRBD1 (5 bases). This CDR3 spans 12 amino acids. Germline V gives CDR1 KGHDR, CDR2 SFDVKD. V was trimmed by 5 bases and J by 9 bases, leaving 10 bases between them. Here the CDR3 reads CATSGLTGEQFF. CDR3 bases: TGTGCCACCAGTGGACTTACAGGTGAGCAGTTCTTC.

This clonotype has only a few counts. The V call is TRBV18, the J call TRBJ2-7, with 10 nucleotides matching TRBD2. After removal of 3 bases from V and 2 bases from J, the junction contained 4 bases not matched to a gene. CDR1 KGHSH and CDR2 LQKENI come from the germline V gene. The CDR3 consists of 15 residues. The CDR3 region is CASSPQAGGPYEQYF. The CDR3, as DNA: TGTGCCAGCTCACCCCAAGCGGGAGGGCCCTACGAGCAGTACTTC. Complete variable domain (other parts from reference TRBV18 and TRBJ2-7): NAGVMQNPRHLVRRRGQEARLRCSPMKGHSHVYWYRQLPEEGLKFMVYLQKENIIDESGMPKERFSAEFPKEGPSILRIQQVVRGDSAAYFCASSPQAGGPYEQYFGPGTRLTVT.

This clonotype was counted many times. The V call is TRBV5-1, the J call TRBJ2-7; either TRBD1 or TRBD2 may supply D (5 bases each). The ends were cut back, 4 bases at V and 3 bases at J, with 14 bases in the middle. The CDR3 is 14 residues long. CDR1 and CDR2 from the germline V gene are SGHRS and YFSETQ. The chain's CDR3 is CASSLGTDGYEQYF. The CDR3 bases are TGCGCCAGCAGCCTCGGGACGGACGGCTACGAGCAGTACTTC.

This clonotype appeared many times. The gene calls are TRBV20-1 and TRBJ1-5, with TRBD1 as a possible D gene (5 bases). Trimming stripped 6 bases from V and 0 bases from J, with 12 bases between. This CDR3 is built from 14 residues. Germline CDR1 DFQATT, CDR2 SNEGSKA (reference sequence). CDR3 nucleotide sequence: TGCAGTGCCACTTTCGGACATAGCAATCAGCCCCAGCATTTT. This codes for CSATFGHSNQPQHF.

At least ten counts were recorded for this clonotype. The chain is built from TRBV3-1 and TRBJ1-6; D is undetermined. The length of the CDR3 is 12 residues. The germline V gene encodes CDR1 LGHDT and CDR2 YNNKEL (reference sequence). The germline V and J ends were trimmed by 7 bases and 10 bases, with 11 bases remaining between them. In nucleotides, the CDR3 is TGTGCCAGCATCTCCCCTGGATCACCCCTCCACTTT. Amino acids: CASISPGSPLHF.